This passage covers 21 T cell receptor beta chains from one sample sequenced in a study of T-cell reconstitution after alpha-beta-depleted transplantation in children. TCRbeta library construction was performed incorporating unique molecular identifiers. TCRdb reprocessed the PCR reads with MiXCR, giving one entry per CDR3 protein. The sample holds around 400,000 distinct CDR3 sequences, about 20% seen once. Here the sequenced sample was PBMCs from the stem cell graft donor, taken from the stem cell graft. The receptors stem from a human donor who donated a stem cell graft to a child with acute myeloid leukemia.

This clonotype was seen repeatedly, ten times or more. V gene TRBV7-2 combines with J gene TRBJ1-5; D ambiguous. Germline CDR1 SGHTA, CDR2 FQGNSA. V lost 5 bases to trimming and J lost 2 bases, with 13 bases between them. This CDR3 is 15 amino acids long. In nucleotides, the CDR3 is TGTGCCAGCAGCCCCCGGGGAGATGGCAATCAGCCCCAGCATTTT. This gives the protein CASSPRGDGNQPQHF.

This clonotype showed up just a few times. The chain links TRBV20-1 to TRBJ2-7, with D perhaps TRBD1 (5 bases). CDR1 is DFQATT, CDR2 SNEGSKA, per germline (reference sequence). V was clipped by 0 bases and J by 9 bases, with 15 bases between them. The length of the CDR3 is 13 residues. The CDR3 DNA is TGCAGTGCTAGAGATCCCGGCAGGGTCGGGCAGTACTTC. This encodes CSARDPGRVGQYF.

Concerning this clonotype: The final CDR3 position lacks the conserved phenylalanine or tryptophan, pointing to a likely read error. The chain joins TRBV5-1 to TRBJ1-1, with D possibly TRBD1 on 5 matching bases. Germline V gene lookup returns CDR1 SGHRS and CDR2 YFSETQ. The CDR3 consists of 16 residues. Between the trimmed V and J ends, which lost 0 bases and 4 bases, there was a span of 16 bases. The CDR3, as DNA: TGCGCCAGCAGCTTGGCCCCAGGCAGGGTGGGCACTGAAGCTTTCTAT. Translating gives CASSLAPGRVGTEAFY.

This clonotype showed up just a few times. The chain has TRBV4-1 and TRBJ2-1, with 9 positions matching TRBD1. This CDR3 has 16 amino acids. The germline gives CDR1 MGHRA, CDR2 YSYEKL. Trimming cost V 0 bases and J 4 bases; bases outside gene matches: 4. The CDR3: CASSQDGGTGYNEQFF. The CDR3 DNA reads as TGCGCCAGCAGCCAAGACGGGGGGACAGGGTACAATGAGCAGTTCTTC.

The V call is TRBV29-1, the J call TRBJ1-1; D ambiguous. The V end lost 0 bases, the J end lost 6 bases, and 5 bases lay between the germline ends. CDR3 length equals 11 residues. The germline V gene encodes CDR1 SQVTM and CDR2 ANQGSEA. CDR3 nucleotide sequence: TGCAGCGTTGAAGATTCTGCTGAAGCTTTCTTT. This gives the protein CSVEDSAEAFF.

The chain is built from TRBV5-1 and TRBJ2-7, with 7 bases fitting TRBD1. The J segment lost 2 bases and the V segment lost 4 bases, leaving 9 bases of the junction unmatched. CDR3 length: 15 residues. Germline CDR1 is SGHRS and CDR2 is YFSETQ. The DNA of the CDR3 is TGCGCCAGCAGCCCTGGGGCAGGGGGAACCTACGAGCAGTACTTC. This encodes CASSPGAGGTYEQYF. The full variable domain, its missing parts supplied by reference TRBV5-1 and TRBJ2-7, is KAGVTQTPRYLIKTRGQQVTLSCSPISGHRSVSWYQQTPGQGLQFLFEYFSETQRNKGNFPGRFSGRQFSNSRSEMNVSTLELGDSALYLCASSPGAGGTYEQYFGPGTRLTVT.

There are a few counts of this clonotype. In DNA, the CDR3 is TGCAGTGCTAGAACAGGGCCCGGCGCTGAAGCTTTCTTT. This translates into CSARTGPGAEAFF. This rearrangement joins TRBV20-1 to TRBJ1-1, with D tentatively TRBD1 (6 bases). V was trimmed by 2 bases and J by 6 bases, leaving 13 bases between them. The V gene's germline CDR1 is DFQATT and CDR2 SNEGSKA (reference sequence). The CDR3 spans 13 residues.

The rearrangement links TRBV25-1 to TRBJ2-7; no definite D call. The CDR3 spans 15 residues. Trimming stripped 3 bases from V and 0 bases from J, with 12 bases between. Per germline, CDR1 MGHDK and CDR2 SYGVNS. In DNA form, the CDR3 reads TGTGCCAGCAGTGAGCGTAGCCGGAGCTCCTACGAGCAGTACTTC. Amino acids: CASSERSRSSYEQYF.

This clonotype was counted many times. The chain uses TRBV12-3 or TRBV12-4 and TRBJ2-7; D not resolved. The CDR3 runs 14 residues. V was cut by 5 bases and J by 1 base, with 12 bases left in between. The CDR3 sequence is CASSPGPPSYEQYF. DNA of the CDR3: TGTGCCAGCAGTCCTGGACCTCCATCCTACGAGCAGTACTTC.

The rearrangement uses TRBV12-3 or TRBV12-4 and TRBJ2-1; TRBD1 agrees at 10 bases. Trimming at V came to 7 bases and at J to 3 bases, leaving 9 bases not matched to a gene. The CDR3 totals 16 residues. In DNA form, the CDR3 reads TGTGCCAGCAATCCCGTGGGGACAGGGGTCTACAATGAGCAGTTCTTC. Protein product: CASNPVGTGVYNEQFF.

This clonotype came up a few times. This chain uses TRBV20-1 with TRBJ1-4, with 8 positions matching TRBD1. Germline CDR1 is DFQATT and CDR2 is SNEGSKA (reference sequence). With 7 bases clipped from V and 7 bases from J, the junction kept 14 bases outside the gene matches. The CDR3 contains 15 residues. CDR3 in DNA: TGCAGTGGCAATGGGGTACCGGGACAGGTTGAAAAACTGTTTTTT. This sequence encodes CSGNGVPGQVEKLFF.

Only a few counts were recorded for this clonotype. The genes are TRBV15 and TRBJ2-5; D call uncertain. CDR3 length: 14 residues. V was clipped by 1 base and J by 5 bases, with 11 bases between them. Germline V gene sequence: CDR1 LNHNV, CDR2 YYDKDF (reference sequence). As DNA, the CDR3 is TGTGCCACCAGCAGAGTCGCACTGGGGGAGACCCAGTACTTC. It translates to CATSRVALGETQYF.

This clonotype was seen ten or more times. The chain links TRBV4-2 to TRBJ2-1; D gene unclear. The CDR3 runs 18 residues. Germline CDR1 reads LGHNA; CDR2 reads YNFKEQ. V was shortened by 3 bases and J by 0 bases, with 18 bases between the two germline ends. CDR3 in DNA: TGTGCCAGCAGCCACTTTCTTTCGAGGAGTAGCTCCTACAATGAGCAGTTCTTC. Amino acid sequence: CASSHFLSRSSSYNEQFF.

The chain has TRBV5-6 and TRBJ2-3, with TRBD1 matching 8 bases. Per germline, CDR1 SGHDT and CDR2 YYEEEE. Unmatched junction bases numbered 7, after V lost 4 bases and J lost 3 bases. CDR3 length: 15 amino acids. CDR3 DNA: TGTGCCAGCAGCCGGGCGGGACAGGCGACAGATACGCAGTATTTT. Protein sequence: CASSRAGQATDTQYF.

The genes are TRBV6-1 and TRBJ2-7; 7 nucleotides line up with TRBD1. Germline V CDR1 and CDR2: MNHNS, SASEGT. After removal of 6 bases from V and 3 bases from J, the junction contained 17 bases not matched to a gene. CDR3 length: 17 amino acids. The CDR3 region has the DNA TGTGCCAGCAGCCTAAAATACGACAGGGTCGGGGTCTACGAGCAGTACTTC. Amino acid sequence: CASSLKYDRVGVYEQYF.

There are many counts of this clonotype. The chain links TRBV6-5 to TRBJ2-7; perhaps TRBD1 as D (6 bases). The CDR3 is 14 amino acids. Trimming pared 0 bases from V and 9 bases from J, leaving 15 bases between. CDR1 and CDR2 (germline): MNHEY, SVGAGI. The DNA of the CDR3 is TGTGCCAGCAGTTACTCGGGGGCTCGAGGCTGGCAGTACTTC. Its translation is CASSYSGARGWQYF.

V usage is TRBV11-2 and J usage is TRBJ2-2; D ambiguous. CDR1 is SGHAT and CDR2 is FQNNGV in the germline V gene. This CDR3 is 17 amino acids long. Trimming removed 2 bases from V and 1 base from J, with 14 bases in between. The DNA for the CDR3 is TGTGCCAGCAGCTTAAATCCCCTACTACTGAACACCGGGGAGCTGTTTTTT. Translated: CASSLNPLLLNTGELFF.

This clonotype was observed many times. V gene TRBV7-2 combines with J gene TRBJ2-7, with D maybe TRBD1 (5 bases). In germline, CDR1 is SGHTA, CDR2 FQGNSA. V was shortened by 1 base and J by 3 bases, with 10 bases between the two germline ends. CDR3 length: 14 residues. The CDR3 reads CASSLGRQFYEQYF. CDR3 DNA sequence: TGTGCCAGCAGCTTAGGACGACAGTTCTACGAGCAGTACTTC.

This clonotype occurred a few times. The chain has TRBV12-3 or TRBV12-4 and TRBJ2-3, with 9 positions matching TRBD2. This CDR3 comprises 23 residues. Trimming at V came to 1 base and at J to 0 bases, leaving 23 bases not matched to a gene. CDR3 residues: CASSLEPPYSGRREETSTDTQYF. The DNA for the CDR3 is TGTGCCAGCAGTTTAGAACCCCCCTATAGCGGGAGAAGAGAGGAAACTAGCACAGATACGCAGTATTTT.

In its sample, this clonotype was seen many times. This chain joins TRBV20-1 and TRBJ2-3; the match to TRBD2 covers 7 bases. CDR3 length: 15 residues. Germline CDR1 is DFQATT and CDR2 is SNEGSKA (reference sequence). V was pared by 6 bases and J by 1 base, with 10 bases of the junction left unmatched. The CDR3 region has the DNA TGCAGTGCCCACTCACTAGCGTACCGCACAGATACGCAGTATTTT. The encoded protein is CSAHSLAYRTDTQYF.

This clonotype was counted at least ten times. The chain recombines TRBV20-1 with TRBJ2-7, with D maybe TRBD2 (5 bases). Deletions cut 0 bases from V and 5 bases from J, with 14 bases between. Germline lookup yields CDR1 DFQATT and CDR2 SNEGSKA (reference sequence). The CDR3 runs to 14 residues. The CDR3 bases are TGCAGTGCTAGAGACGATCGGACTGGAAACGAGCAGTACTTC. Its translation: CSARDDRTGNEQYF.